What follows are 31 T cell receptor beta chains derived from one specimen sequenced in a study of low-dose radiotherapy and immunotherapy resistance in tumors. Time point in this sample: before trial treatment. Primers targeting TRAV and TRBV primed first-strand cDNA, covering alpha and beta chains. It was with a constant-region primer and a V-primer adapter that TCRs were amplified over around 18 PCR cycles. TCRdb passed the reads through MiXCR, listing each CDR3 protein once. There are about 60,000 distinct CDR3 sequences in the sample; about 23% occur only once, and 5.7% lies in the top ten. Source: PBMCs, taken before treatment. Every receptor here comes from a male donor with prostate cancer.

This clonotype was counted at least ten times. The chain recombines TRBV10-1 with TRBJ2-3, with no clear D. The CDR3 consists of 16 residues. CDR1 WNHNN and CDR2 SYGVQD come from the germline V gene (reference sequence). V shed 4 bases and J shed 2 bases, with 16 bases lying between them. The chain's CDR3 is CASSVKSPIPTDTQYF. CDR3 in DNA: TGCGCCAGCAGTGTTAAGAGCCCCATACCCACAGATACGCAGTATTTT.

This clonotype was recorded many times. This chain links TRBV11-2 with TRBJ2-5, with unresolved D. The CDR3 is 16 residues long. Trimming took 5 bases from V and 1 from J, leaving 17 bases between them. The V gene's germline CDR1 is SGHAT and CDR2 FQNNGV. CDR3 sequence reads: CASSPLASARQETQYF. CDR3 nucleotides: TGTGCCAGCAGCCCGCTTGCGTCGGCGCGCCAAGAGACCCAGTACTTC.

This clonotype has ten or more counts. The chain has TRBV18 and TRBJ2-7; no reliable D call. Between the trimmed V and J ends, which lost 3 bases and 4 bases, there was a span of 7 bases. The CDR3 runs to 12 residues. Per germline, CDR1 KGHSH and CDR2 LQKENI. CDR3 in DNA: TGTGCCAGCTCACCTAGTCTTTACGAGCAGTACTTC. Translating gives CASSPSLYEQYF.

This clonotype has a count of ten or more. The V gene is TRBV4-1, the J gene TRBJ2-5; D is perhaps TRBD1 or TRBD2 (5 bases each). Germline V gene data show CDR1 as MGHRA and CDR2 as YSYEKL. CDR3 size: 14 residues. Between the trimmed V and J ends, which lost 1 base and 5 bases, there was a span of 11 bases. The CDR3 nucleotides are TGCGCCAGCAGCCAAGTCCTCAGGGAGGAGACCCAGTACTTC. Translated: CASSQVLREETQYF.

A remark on this clonotype: This likely stems from a read error, as it lies one base from a far larger clone. The chain couples TRBV12-5 to TRBJ2-4; 10 bases align to TRBD1. The DNA end favors TRBJ2-7, so the J call may be wrong. Germline values: CDR1 LGHNT, CDR2 FRNRAP. The CDR3 is made up of 16 amino acids. The DNA of the CDR3 is TGTGCTAGTGGTTTGGTAACCGGGACAGGGGCGTTCGAGCAGTACTTC. As protein: CASGLVTGTGAFEQYF.

In this sample, this clonotype turned up many times. The chain is built from TRBV27 and TRBJ1-5; 8 bases align to TRBD1. This CDR3 region has 14 residues. V lost 5 bases, J lost 5 bases, and 5 bases stayed unmatched. Germline V gene lookup returns CDR1 MNHEY and CDR2 SMNVEV (reference sequence). This chain's CDR3 is CASSMTGDHQPQHF. CDR3 DNA sequence: TGTGCCAGCAGTATGACAGGGGATCATCAGCCCCAGCATTTT.

This clonotype was counted a few times. It differs at one base from a far larger clone, so likely a read error. The chain combines TRBV20-1 with TRBJ2-7, with 7 positions matching TRBD1. The germline V gene has CDR1 DFQATT and CDR2 SNEGSKA (reference sequence). J was trimmed by 7 bases and V by 5 bases; bases with no gene match: 17. The CDR3 length is 15 residues. For the CDR3, the DNA is TGCAGTGCTGGGACAGTTGAATACTCCTACAATGAGCAGTACTTC. Translating gives CSAGTVEYSYNEQYF.

This clonotype occurred many times. The chain joins TRBV20-1 to TRBJ1-1; D may be TRBD1 (6 bases). Germline V gene lookup returns CDR1 DFQATT and CDR2 SNEGSKA (reference sequence). The V and J ends lost 6 bases and 6 bases respectively, with 29 bases between them. CDR3 length: 17 residues. The CDR3 region is CSASLGTTGLRTAEAFF. The DNA of the CDR3 is TGCAGTGCGTCTTTAGGAACGACAGGTCTGCGAACGGCTGAAGCTTTCTTT.

This clonotype appeared many times. V is TRBV12-3 or TRBV12-4 and J is TRBJ2-3; D not certain. Deletions cut 3 bases from V and 2 bases from J, with 3 bases between. The CDR3 spans 12 residues. The CDR3 sequence is CASSFHTDTQYF. The CDR3 DNA sequence: TGTGCCAGCAGTTTTCACACAGATACGCAGTATTTT.

This clonotype was seen repeatedly, ten times or more. The chain employs TRBV24-1 and TRBJ2-1; 9 bases map to TRBD2. V was pared by 3 bases and J by 5 bases, with 7 bases of the junction left unmatched. CDR1 KGHDR and CDR2 SFDVKD come from the germline V gene. The CDR3 covers 16 residues. CDR3 in amino acids: CATSDPWREGDNEQFF. The DNA for the CDR3 is TGTGCCACCAGTGATCCCTGGCGGGAGGGGGACAATGAGCAGTTCTTC.

The chain links TRBV6-1 to TRBJ1-2; no clear D gene. V dropped 5 bases and J dropped 2 bases, with 15 bases sitting between them. CDR1 and CDR2 (germline): MNHNS, SASEGT. This CDR3 is built from 15 residues. The CDR3 is CASSTSFEGNYGYTF. In DNA form, the CDR3 reads TGTGCCAGCAGTACCTCCTTTGAGGGCAACTATGGCTACACCTTC.

This clonotype was detected ten times or more. This chain connects TRBV30 to TRBJ2-1, with 7 bases matching TRBD2. The V gene's germline CDR1 is GTSNPN and CDR2 SVGIG (reference sequence). Trimming removed 4 bases from V and 6 bases from J; junction bases left unmatched: 15. This CDR3 has 16 amino acids. The CDR3 region is CAWIREGAGWGNEQFF. The CDR3 DNA is TGTGCCTGGATCAGGGAGGGTGCGGGATGGGGCAATGAGCAGTTCTTC.

This clonotype was counted many times. This chain links TRBV12-3 or TRBV12-4 with TRBJ1-2, with 7 bases that match TRBD1. Trimming at V came to 3 bases and at J to 6 bases, leaving 10 bases not matched to a gene. The CDR3 sequence is 15 residues long. CDR3 in amino acids: CASSFRAGGGDGYTF. CDR3 sequence (DNA): TGTGCCAGCAGTTTTCGGGCAGGGGGTGGAGATGGCTACACCTTC.

This clonotype was found many times. The gene calls are TRBV5-1 and TRBJ2-7; D perhaps matches TRBD2 (6 bases). V was trimmed by 4 bases and J by 4 bases, leaving 15 bases between them. CDR1 and CDR2 (germline): SGHRS, YFSETQ. The CDR3 length is 14 residues. Here the CDR3 DNA reads TGCGCCAGCAGCCGCCGGACGGGGGAGTACGAGCAGTACTTC. It translates to CASSRRTGEYEQYF.

The table lists this clonotype with many counts. The V and J genes are TRBV5-1 and TRBJ2-1; 11 bases line up with TRBD2. This CDR3 has 15 residues. CDR1 and CDR2 from the germline V gene are SGHRS and YFSETQ. After removal of 6 bases from V and 4 bases from J, the junction contained 6 bases not matched to a gene. In nucleotides, the CDR3 is TGCGCCAGCACCGCCGGACTAGCGGGTTACAATGAGCAGTTCTTC. Protein sequence: CASTAGLAGYNEQFF.

The chain recombines TRBV20-1 with TRBJ1-2, with D unresolved. CDR1 DFQATT and CDR2 SNEGSKA come from the germline V gene (reference sequence). Trimming took off 5 bases at V and 1 base at J, with 11 bases between the two ends. CDR3 length: 13 amino acids. The CDR3 region is CSAGYRNNYGYTF. The DNA for the CDR3 is TGCAGTGCTGGTTACAGAAATAACTATGGCTACACCTTC.

The gene calls are TRBV21-1 and TRBJ2-7; the table's D call TRBD2 went unverified against the DNA. TRBV21-1 represents a pseudogene. This CDR3 is 15 amino acids long. CDR3 protein: CASSKRQSDLYEQYF. In nucleotides, the CDR3 is TGTGCCAGCAGCAAACGGCAGTCCGACCTTTATGAGCAGTACTTC.

In this sample, this clonotype turned up many times. The chain joins TRBV24-1 to TRBJ2-1, with 7 nucleotides matching TRBD2. Germline assignment: CDR1 KGHDR and CDR2 SFDVKD. CDR3 length equals 15 residues. V lost 5 bases to trimming and J lost 0 bases; unmatched junction nucleotides: 3. Written as DNA, the CDR3 is TGTGCCACCAGTGTGGGGGGGAGCTCCTACAATGAGCAGTTCTTC. It is translated as CATSVGGSSYNEQFF.

This clonotype has at least ten counts. The V call is TRBV5-1, the J call TRBJ2-1, with 14 bases aligning to TRBD2. There are 16 residues in the CDR3. V dropped 3 bases and J dropped 6; count of bases not matched to a gene: 5. Germline values: CDR1 SGHRS, CDR2 YFSETQ. The CDR3 protein is CASSWTSGGTSNEQFF. The CDR3 nucleotides are TGCGCCAGCAGCTGGACTAGCGGGGGGACCTCCAATGAGCAGTTCTTC.

This clonotype was seen ten or more times. This chain links TRBV4-1 with TRBJ2-5, with 7 bases fitting TRBD1. Per the germline V gene, CDR1 is MGHRA and CDR2 is YSYEKL. Unmatched junction bases numbered 12, after V lost 3 bases and J lost 5 bases. The CDR3 is 16 amino acids. In DNA, the CDR3 is TGCGCCAGCAGCCAGGCCGGGACAGCGAATAGGGAGACCCAGTACTTC. Residues: CASSQAGTANRETQYF.

The chain recombines TRBV5-4 with TRBJ1-3; D perhaps matches TRBD1 (6 bases). This CDR3 contains 17 residues. CDR1 and CDR2 (germline): SGHNT, YYREEE (reference sequence). Trimming left V 4 bases short and J 0 bases short, with 17 bases between. The DNA for the CDR3 is TGTGCCAGCAGCCAACGCTCGGGACACAGCTCTGGAAACACCATATATTTT. It translates to CASSQRSGHSSGNTIYF.

This clonotype occurred many times. The V gene is TRBV28, the J gene TRBJ1-1, with a possible D match to TRBD1 (5 bases). This CDR3 contains 15 residues. Deletions cut 5 bases from V and 4 bases from J, with 17 bases between. Looked up from germline, CDR1 is MDHEN and CDR2 is SYDVKM. The CDR3 sequence is CASSPPRGGGTEAFF. The CDR3 DNA is TGTGCCAGCAGTCCCCCCCGGGGCGGTGGCACTGAAGCTTTCTTT.

This clonotype was found many times. The rearrangement uses TRBV20-1 and TRBJ2-7; D may be TRBD2 (6 bases). V shed 3 bases and J shed 5 bases, with 11 bases lying between them. CDR3 size: 12 residues. CDR1 and CDR2 from the germline V gene are DFQATT and SNEGSKA (reference sequence). CDR3 sequence (DNA): TGCAGTGCTAGTTGGGGGGTCGACGAGCAGTACTTC. It translates to CSASWGVDEQYF.

The chain recombines TRBV5-1 with TRBJ2-1, with 9 bases aligning to TRBD2. In germline, CDR1 is SGHRS, CDR2 YFSETQ. V gave up 3 bases and J gave up 5 bases; unmatched junction bases: 9. The CDR3 sequence is 16 residues long. The CDR3 here is CASSWRETSGDNEQFF. The DNA for the CDR3 is TGCGCCAGCAGCTGGAGAGAGACTAGCGGTGACAATGAGCAGTTCTTC. Together with reference TRBV5-1 and TRBJ2-1, the CDR3 gives the full variable domain: KAGVTQTPRYLIKTRGQQVTLSCSPISGHRSVSWYQQTPGQGLQFLFEYFSETQRNKGNFPGRFSGRQFSNSRSEMNVSTLELGDSALYLCASSWRETSGDNEQFFGPGTRLTVL.

This clonotype was detected ten times or more. This chain connects TRBV18 to TRBJ2-7; D is possibly TRBD2 (6 bases). Germline V gene data show CDR1 as KGHSH and CDR2 as LQKENI. The V gene lost 0 bases and the J gene lost 6 bases, with 12 bases spanning the gap. This CDR3 comprises 14 residues. CDR3 DNA sequence: TGTGCCAGCTCACCACCGACCTCGGGGGTCGAGCAGTACTTC. Translation gives CASSPPTSGVEQYF.

The gene calls are TRBV10-3 and TRBJ1-1; D remains ambiguous. Looked up from germline, CDR1 is ENHRY and CDR2 is SYGVKD. The CDR3 consists of 11 residues. V lost 5 bases and J lost 3, with 4 bases in between. The CDR3 protein is CAISKDTEAFF. The CDR3 bases are TGTGCCATCAGTAAGGACACTGAAGCTTTCTTT.

A remark on this clonotype: A far more abundant clone sits one base away, making this likely a read error. The genes are TRBV13 and TRBJ2-7; 11 nucleotides agree with TRBD2. This CDR3 region has 15 residues. V was pared by 3 bases and J by 7 bases, with 8 bases of the junction left unmatched. Germline CDR1 and CDR2: PRHDT and FYEKMQ (reference sequence). The CDR3, as DNA: TGTGCCAGCAGCTTGCCACTAGCGGGAGACAATGAGCAGTACTTC. This encodes CASSLPLAGDNEQYF.

In this sample, this clonotype turned up many times. This chain uses TRBV12-3 or TRBV12-4 with TRBJ2-7; 7 bases match TRBD1. J was trimmed by 6 bases and V by 5 bases; bases with no gene match: 4. The CDR3 is made up of 12 amino acids. The chain's CDR3 is CASSPDRVEQYF. Written as DNA, the CDR3 is TGTGCCAGCAGTCCCGACAGGGTCGAGCAGTACTTC.

The V gene is TRBV28, the J gene TRBJ2-5; possibly TRBD1 for D (5 bases). Trimming took 7 bases from V and 5 from J, leaving 14 bases between them. Germline V gene data show CDR1 as MDHEN and CDR2 as SYDVKM. This CDR3 is built from 13 residues. This CDR3 reads CASNQGFGETQYF. In DNA form, the CDR3 reads TGTGCCAGCAATCAGGGTTTCGGCGAGACCCAGTACTTC. The whole variable domain, remainder taken from reference TRBV28 and TRBJ2-5, is DVKVTQSSRYLVKRTGEKVFLECVQDMDHENMFWYRQDPGLGLRLIYFSYDVKMKEKGDIPEGYSVSREKKERFSLILESASTNQTSMYLCASNQGFGETQYFGPGTRLLVL.

At least ten counts were recorded for this clonotype. J is TRBJ2-1 and V is TRBV3-1; maybe TRBD2 (5 bases). The length of the CDR3 is 13 residues. V shed 1 base and J shed 14 bases, with 15 bases lying between them. Germline CDR1 reads LGHDT; CDR2 reads YNNKEL (reference sequence). This CDR3 is CASSQGLEEEEFF. For the CDR3, the DNA is TGTGCCAGCAGCCAAGGGCTAGAGGAGGAGGAGTTCTTC.

This chain uses TRBV9 with TRBJ2-1; 7 bases match TRBD2. The CDR3 is 15 residues long. The V gene's germline CDR1 is SGDLS and CDR2 YYNGEE. Trimming at V came to 0 bases and at J to 8 bases, leaving 8 bases not matched to a gene. The chain's CDR3 is CASSVAGGSLDEQFF. CDR3 nucleotides: TGTGCCAGCAGCGTAGCGGGCGGGAGTTTGGATGAGCAGTTCTTC.